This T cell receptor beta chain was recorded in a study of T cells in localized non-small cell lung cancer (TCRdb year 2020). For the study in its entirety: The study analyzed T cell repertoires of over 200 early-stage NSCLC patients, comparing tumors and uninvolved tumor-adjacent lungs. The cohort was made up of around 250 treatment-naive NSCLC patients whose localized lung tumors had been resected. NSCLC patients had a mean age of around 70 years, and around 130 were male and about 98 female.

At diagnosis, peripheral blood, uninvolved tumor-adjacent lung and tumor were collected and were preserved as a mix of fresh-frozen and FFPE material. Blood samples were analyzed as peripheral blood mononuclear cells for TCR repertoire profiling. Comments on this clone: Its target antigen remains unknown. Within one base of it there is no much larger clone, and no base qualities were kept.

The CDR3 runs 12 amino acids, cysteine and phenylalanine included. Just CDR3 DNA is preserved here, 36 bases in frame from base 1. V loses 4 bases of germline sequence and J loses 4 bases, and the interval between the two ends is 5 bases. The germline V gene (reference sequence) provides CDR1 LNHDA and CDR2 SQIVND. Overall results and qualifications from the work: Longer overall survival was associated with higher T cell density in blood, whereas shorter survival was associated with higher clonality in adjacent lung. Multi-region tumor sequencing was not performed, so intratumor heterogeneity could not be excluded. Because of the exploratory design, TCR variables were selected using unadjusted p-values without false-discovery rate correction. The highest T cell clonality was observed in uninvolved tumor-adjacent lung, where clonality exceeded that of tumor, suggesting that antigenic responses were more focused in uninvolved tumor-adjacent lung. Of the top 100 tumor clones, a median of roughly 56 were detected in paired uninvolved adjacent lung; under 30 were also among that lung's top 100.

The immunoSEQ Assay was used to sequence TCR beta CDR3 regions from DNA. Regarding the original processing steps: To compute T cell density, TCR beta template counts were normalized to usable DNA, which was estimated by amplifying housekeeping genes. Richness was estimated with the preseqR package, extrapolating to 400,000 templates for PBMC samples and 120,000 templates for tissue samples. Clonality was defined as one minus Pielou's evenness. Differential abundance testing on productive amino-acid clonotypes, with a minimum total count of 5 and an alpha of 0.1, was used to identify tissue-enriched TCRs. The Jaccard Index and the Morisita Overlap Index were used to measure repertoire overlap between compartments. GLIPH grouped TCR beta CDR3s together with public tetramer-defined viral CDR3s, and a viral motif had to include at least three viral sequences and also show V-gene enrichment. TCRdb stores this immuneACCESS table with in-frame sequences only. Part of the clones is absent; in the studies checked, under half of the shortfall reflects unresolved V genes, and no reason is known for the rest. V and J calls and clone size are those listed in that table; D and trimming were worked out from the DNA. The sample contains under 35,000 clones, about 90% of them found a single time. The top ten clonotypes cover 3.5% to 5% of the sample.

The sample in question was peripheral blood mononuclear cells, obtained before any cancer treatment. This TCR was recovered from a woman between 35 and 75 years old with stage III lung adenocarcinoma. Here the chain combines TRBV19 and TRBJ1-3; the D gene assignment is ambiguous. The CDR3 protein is CASSTEGNTIYF. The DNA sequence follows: TGTGCCAGTAGTACGGAGGGAAACACCATATATTTT. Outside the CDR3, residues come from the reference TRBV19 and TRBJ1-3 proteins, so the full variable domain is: DGGITQSPKYLFRKEGQNVTLSCEQNLNHDAMYWYRQDPGQGLRLIYYSQIVNDFQKGDIAEGYSVSREKKESFPLTVTSAQKNPTAFYLCASSTEGNTIYFGEGSWLTVV.